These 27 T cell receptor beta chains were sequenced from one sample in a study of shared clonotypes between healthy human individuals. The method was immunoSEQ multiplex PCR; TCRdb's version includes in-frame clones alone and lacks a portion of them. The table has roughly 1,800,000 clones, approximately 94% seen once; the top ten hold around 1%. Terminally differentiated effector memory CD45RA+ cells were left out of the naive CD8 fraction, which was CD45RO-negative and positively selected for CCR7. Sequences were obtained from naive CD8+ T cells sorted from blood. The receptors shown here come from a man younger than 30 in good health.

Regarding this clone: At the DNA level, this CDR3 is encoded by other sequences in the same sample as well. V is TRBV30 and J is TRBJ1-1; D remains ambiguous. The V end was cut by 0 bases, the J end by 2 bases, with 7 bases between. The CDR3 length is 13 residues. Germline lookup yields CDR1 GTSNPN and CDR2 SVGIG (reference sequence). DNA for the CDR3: TGTGCCTGGAGTGTCGGACCAAACACTGAAGCTTTCTTT. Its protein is CAWSVGPNTEAFF.

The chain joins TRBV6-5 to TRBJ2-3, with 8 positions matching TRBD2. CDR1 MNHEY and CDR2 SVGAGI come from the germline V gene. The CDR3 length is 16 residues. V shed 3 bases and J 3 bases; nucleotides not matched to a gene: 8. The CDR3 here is CASSYDGAGGTDTQYF. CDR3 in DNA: TGTGCCAGCAGTTATGATGGGGCGGGGGGAACAGATACGCAGTATTTT.

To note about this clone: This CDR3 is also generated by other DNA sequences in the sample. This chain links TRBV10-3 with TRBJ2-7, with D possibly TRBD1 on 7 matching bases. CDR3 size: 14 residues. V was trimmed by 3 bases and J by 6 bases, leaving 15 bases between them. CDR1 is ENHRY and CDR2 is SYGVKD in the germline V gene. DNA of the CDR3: TGTGCCATCAGTGAAAGCGGGCAGGGGGGCGAGCAGTACTTC. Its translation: CAISESGQGGEQYF.

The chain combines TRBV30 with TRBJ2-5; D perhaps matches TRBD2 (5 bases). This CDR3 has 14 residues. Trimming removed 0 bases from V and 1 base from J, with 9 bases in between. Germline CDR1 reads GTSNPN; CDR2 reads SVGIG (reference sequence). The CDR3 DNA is TGTGCCTGGAGTGTAATGGGAGTCCAAGAGACCCAGTACTTC. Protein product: CAWSVMGVQETQYF.

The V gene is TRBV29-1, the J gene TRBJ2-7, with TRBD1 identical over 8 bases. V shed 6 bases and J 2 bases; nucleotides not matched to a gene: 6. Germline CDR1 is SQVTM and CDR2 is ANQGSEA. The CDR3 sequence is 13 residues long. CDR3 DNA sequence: TGCAGCGTCCCGCTGGACAGGGCCTACGAGCAGTACTTC. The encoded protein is CSVPLDRAYEQYF.

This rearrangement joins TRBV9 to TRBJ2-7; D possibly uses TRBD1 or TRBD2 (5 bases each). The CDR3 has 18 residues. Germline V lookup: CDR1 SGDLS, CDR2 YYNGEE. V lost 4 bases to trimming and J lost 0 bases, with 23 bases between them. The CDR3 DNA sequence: TGTGCCAGCAGCCCTTACTTTGTAGGGATGGGGGACTCCTACGAGCAGTACTTC. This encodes CASSPYFVGMGDSYEQYF.

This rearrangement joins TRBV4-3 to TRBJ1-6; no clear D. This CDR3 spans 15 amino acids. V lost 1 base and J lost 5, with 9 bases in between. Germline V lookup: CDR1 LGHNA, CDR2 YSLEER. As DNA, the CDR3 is TGCGCCAGCAGCCAAGCGCCGGGGAATAATTCACCCCTCCACTTT. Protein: CASSQAPGNNSPLHF.

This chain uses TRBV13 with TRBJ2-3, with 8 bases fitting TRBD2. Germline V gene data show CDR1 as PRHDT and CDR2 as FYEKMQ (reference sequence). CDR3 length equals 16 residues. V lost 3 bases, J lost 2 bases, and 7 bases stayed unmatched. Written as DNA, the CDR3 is TGTGCCAGCAGCTTCGGGGGGGTTCCCCACACAGATACGCAGTATTTT. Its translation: CASSFGGVPHTDTQYF.

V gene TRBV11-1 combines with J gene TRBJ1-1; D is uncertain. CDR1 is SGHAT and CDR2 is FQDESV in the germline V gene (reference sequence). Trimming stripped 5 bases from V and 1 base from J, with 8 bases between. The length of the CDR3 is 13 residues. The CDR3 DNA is TGTGCCAGCAGCCCGACGGGGAACACTGAAGCTTTCTTT. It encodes CASSPTGNTEAFF.

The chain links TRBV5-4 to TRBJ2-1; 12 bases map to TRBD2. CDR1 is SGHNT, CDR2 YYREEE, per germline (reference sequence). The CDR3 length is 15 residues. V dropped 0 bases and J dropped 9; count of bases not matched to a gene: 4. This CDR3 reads CASSLGLAGEAEQFF. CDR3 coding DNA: TGTGCCAGCAGCTTGGGACTAGCGGGAGAGGCTGAGCAGTTCTTC.

The CDR3 sequence: CASSYRSGTAYNEQFF. For the CDR3, the DNA is TGTGCCAGCAGTTACAGATCCGGGACTGCCTACAATGAGCAGTTCTTC. The chain carries TRBV6-5 and TRBJ2-1; TRBD2 is a possible D gene (6 bases). The CDR3 has 16 amino acids. Germline-derived CDR1 and CDR2 are MNHEY and SVGAGI. V dropped 2 bases and J dropped 2 bases, with 13 bases sitting between them.

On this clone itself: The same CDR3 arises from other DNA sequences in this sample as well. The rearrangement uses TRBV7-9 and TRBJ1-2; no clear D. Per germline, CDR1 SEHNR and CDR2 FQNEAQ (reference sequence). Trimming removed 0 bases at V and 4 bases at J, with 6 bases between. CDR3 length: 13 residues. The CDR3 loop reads CASSLAGSYGYTF. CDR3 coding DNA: TGTGCCAGCAGCTTAGCAGGGTCCTATGGCTACACCTTC.

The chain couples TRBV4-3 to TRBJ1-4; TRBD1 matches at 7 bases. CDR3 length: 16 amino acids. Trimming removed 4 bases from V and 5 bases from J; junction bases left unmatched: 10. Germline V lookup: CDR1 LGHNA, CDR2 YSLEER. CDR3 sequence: CASSPSPGTENEKLFF. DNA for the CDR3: TGCGCCAGCAGCCCCAGTCCCGGGACAGAAAATGAAAAACTGTTTTTT.

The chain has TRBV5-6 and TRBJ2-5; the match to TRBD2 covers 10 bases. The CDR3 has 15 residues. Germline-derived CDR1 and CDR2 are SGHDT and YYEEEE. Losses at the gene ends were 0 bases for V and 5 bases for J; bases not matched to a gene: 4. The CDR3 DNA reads TGTGCCAGCAGCTTGGCCCTAGCGGGGGCTGAGACCCAGTACTTC. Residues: CASSLALAGAETQYF. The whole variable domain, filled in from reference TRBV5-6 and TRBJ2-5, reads DAGVTQSPTHLIKTRGQQVTLRCSPKSGHDTVSWYQQALGQGPQFIFQYYEEEERQRGNFPDRFSGHQFPNYSSELNVNALLLGDSALYLCASSLALAGAETQYFGPGTRLLVL.

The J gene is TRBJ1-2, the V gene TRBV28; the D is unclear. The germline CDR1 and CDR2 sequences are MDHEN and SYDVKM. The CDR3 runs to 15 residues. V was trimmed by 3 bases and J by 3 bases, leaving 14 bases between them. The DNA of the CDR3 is TGTGCCAGCAGTTTTATCGGGTACGACGACTATGGCTACACCTTC. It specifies CASSFIGYDDYGYTF.

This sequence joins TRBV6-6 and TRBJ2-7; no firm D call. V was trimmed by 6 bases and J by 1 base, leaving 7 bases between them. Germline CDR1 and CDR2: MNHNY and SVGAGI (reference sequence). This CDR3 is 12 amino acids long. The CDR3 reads CASSQLSYEQYF. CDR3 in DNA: TGTGCCAGCAGCCAGTTATCCTACGAGCAGTACTTC.

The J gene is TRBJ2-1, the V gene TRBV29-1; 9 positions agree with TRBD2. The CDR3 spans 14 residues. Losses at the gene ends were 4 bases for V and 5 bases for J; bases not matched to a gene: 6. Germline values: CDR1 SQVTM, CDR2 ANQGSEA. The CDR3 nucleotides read TGCAGCGTTGTTCGACTAGCGGAAAACAATGAGCAGTTCTTC. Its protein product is CSVVRLAENNEQFF.

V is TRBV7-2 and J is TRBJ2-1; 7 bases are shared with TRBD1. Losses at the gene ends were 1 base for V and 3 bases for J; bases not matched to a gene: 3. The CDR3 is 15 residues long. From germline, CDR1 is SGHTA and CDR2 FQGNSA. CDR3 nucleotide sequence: TGTGCCAGCAGCTTAGGCCAGGGGGTCTACAATGAGCAGTTCTTC. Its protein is CASSLGQGVYNEQFF. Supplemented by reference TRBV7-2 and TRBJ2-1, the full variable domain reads GAGVSQSPSNKVTEKGKDVELRCDPISGHTALYWYRQSLGQGLEFLIYFQGNSAPDKSGLPSDRFSAERTGGSVSTLTIQRTQQEDSAVYLCASSLGQGVYNEQFFGPGTRLTVL.

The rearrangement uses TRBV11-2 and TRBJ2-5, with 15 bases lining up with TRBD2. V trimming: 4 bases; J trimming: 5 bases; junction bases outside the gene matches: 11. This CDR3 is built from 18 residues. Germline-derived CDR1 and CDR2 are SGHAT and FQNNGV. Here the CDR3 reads CASSSAGTSGRRWETQYF. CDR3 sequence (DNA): TGTGCCAGCAGCTCGGCCGGGACTAGCGGGAGGAGGTGGGAGACCCAGTACTTC.

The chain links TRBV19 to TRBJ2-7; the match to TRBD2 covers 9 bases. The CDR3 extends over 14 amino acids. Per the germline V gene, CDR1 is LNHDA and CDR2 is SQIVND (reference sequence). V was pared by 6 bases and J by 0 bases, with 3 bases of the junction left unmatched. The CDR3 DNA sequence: TGTGCCAGTAGCCTGACTAGCGGCTCCTACGAGCAGTACTTC. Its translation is CASSLTSGSYEQYF.

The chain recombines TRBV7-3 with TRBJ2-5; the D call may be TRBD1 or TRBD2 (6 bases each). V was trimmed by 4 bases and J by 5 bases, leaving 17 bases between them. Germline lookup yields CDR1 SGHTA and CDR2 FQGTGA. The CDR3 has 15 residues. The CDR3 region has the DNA TGTGCCAGCAGCTGGGGGGCTAGTGTTAGGGAGACCCAGTACTTC. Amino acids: CASSWGASVRETQYF.

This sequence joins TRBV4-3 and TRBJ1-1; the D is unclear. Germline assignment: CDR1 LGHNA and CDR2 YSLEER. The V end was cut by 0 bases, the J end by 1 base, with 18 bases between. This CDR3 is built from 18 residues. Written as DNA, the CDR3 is TGCGCCAGCAGCCAAGATGCGGGAGGGATCACAACGAACACTGAAGCTTTCTTT. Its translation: CASSQDAGGITTNTEAFF.

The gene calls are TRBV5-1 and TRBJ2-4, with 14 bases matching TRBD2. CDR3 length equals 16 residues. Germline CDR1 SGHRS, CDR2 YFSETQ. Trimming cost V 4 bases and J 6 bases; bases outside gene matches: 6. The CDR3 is CASSPGTSGGLNIQYF. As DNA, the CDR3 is TGCGCCAGCAGCCCCGGGACTAGCGGGGGACTAAACATTCAGTACTTC.

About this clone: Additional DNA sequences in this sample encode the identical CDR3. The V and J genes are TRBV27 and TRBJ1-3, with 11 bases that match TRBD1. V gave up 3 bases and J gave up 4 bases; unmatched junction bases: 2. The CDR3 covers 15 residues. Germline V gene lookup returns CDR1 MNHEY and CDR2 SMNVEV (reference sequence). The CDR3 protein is CASSLGTGGGNTIYF. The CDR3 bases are TGTGCCAGCAGTTTGGGGACAGGGGGAGGAAACACCATATATTTT.

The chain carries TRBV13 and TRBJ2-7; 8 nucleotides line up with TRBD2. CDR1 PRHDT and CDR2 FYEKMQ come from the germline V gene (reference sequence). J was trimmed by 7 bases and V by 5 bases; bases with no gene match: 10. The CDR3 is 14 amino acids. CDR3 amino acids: CASSEGAGEGEQYF. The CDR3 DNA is TGTGCCAGCAGCGAAGGAGCGGGAGAGGGAGAGCAGTACTTC.

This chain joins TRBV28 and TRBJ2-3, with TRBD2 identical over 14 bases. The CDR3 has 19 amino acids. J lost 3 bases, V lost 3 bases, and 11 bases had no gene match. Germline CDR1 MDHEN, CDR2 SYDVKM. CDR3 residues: CASSFRLGTSGGVTDTQYF. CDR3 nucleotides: TGTGCCAGCAGTTTTCGGCTCGGGACTAGCGGGGGAGTAACAGATACGCAGTATTTT.

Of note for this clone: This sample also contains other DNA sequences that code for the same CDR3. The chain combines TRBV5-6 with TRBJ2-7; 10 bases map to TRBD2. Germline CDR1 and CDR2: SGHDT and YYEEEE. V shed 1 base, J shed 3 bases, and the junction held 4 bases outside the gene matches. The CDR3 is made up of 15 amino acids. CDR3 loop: CASSLLLAGDYEQYF. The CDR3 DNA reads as TGTGCCAGCAGCTTGCTCCTAGCGGGGGACTACGAGCAGTACTTC.